The source of this T cell receptor (beta chain) is a study of a mutant IDH1 vaccine in newly diagnosed glioma (dated by TCRdb to the early 2020s). Context from the whole study: Vaccination was initiated 4-6 weeks after radiotherapy alone, or concurrently with temozolomide cycles in the chemotherapy-containing groups. Visit V12 was the week-35 safety follow-up and visit V13 was the week-47 end of study. Peripheral blood was drawn at six visits: V03 (baseline), V05, V07, V10, V12 and V13. Of the 25 to 35 patients who were treated, around 60% were male and approximately 40% were female, and the mean age was about 40 years. Before enrollment, most patients had been given radiochemotherapy with temozolomide as standard therapy, while the rest had received either radiotherapy alone or temozolomide alone. For exploratory analyses, fewer than 30 treated patients had longitudinal TCRB deep sequencing done wherever samples were available. The paper as a whole reports these results and caveats: It was noted by the authors that analyses of patient blood samples could not be reproduced owing to sample limitations. No apparent relationship was observed between pseudoprogression and alterations in the top peripheral T cell clonotypes detected by TCRB sequencing. Immune responses induced by the vaccine were seen in around 93% of patients across multiple MHC alleles. PBMC samples for TCRB deep sequencing were selected based on availability.

Per the publication, the time point label means: week 35, safety follow-up. A 20-mer mutant IDH1 peptide at 300 micrograms in Montanide made up each vaccine dose, which was injected subcutaneously together with topical imiquimod. Patients received eight vaccinations in weeks 1, 3, 5, 7, 11, 15, 19 and 23, corresponding to visits V03 through V10. Donors had newly diagnosed WHO grade 3 or 4 IDH1-mutant astrocytomas with loss of nuclear ATRX. The samples were drawn from NOA16, a multicentre, single-arm, open-label phase I trial in Germany that tested a mutant IDH1 peptide vaccine in humans for the first time. Genomic DNA for TCRB sequencing was extracted from EDTA blood using the DNeasy Blood and Tissue Kit. With respect to this clone: The clone's antigen remains unknown. No base quality values were provided; no much bigger clone lies one nucleotide off.

Library prep was done by the immunoSEQ multiplex PCR assay. Rearranged TCR beta chain sequences were amplified using the hsTCRB Kit according to the manufacturer's protocol. Sequencing of TCRB libraries was carried out on an Illumina MiSeq. Per the authors' processing: The kit vendor's proprietary platform handled demultiplexing, trimming and gene mapping. Here the immuneACCESS table is served through TCRdb, limited to in-frame sequences with V and J called. Missing clones are a known gap in these copies; in checked studies unresolved V genes cover under half, and the rest lacks a known reason. V and J calls and clone size are given by that table; D and trimming were obtained from the DNA. The sample records around 31,000 clones, roughly 78% of which are singletons. In total, the top ten clones hold around 10% of the sample. The CDR3 holds 13 amino acids from the cysteine to the phenylalanine. The retained sequence is limited to the CDR3, 39 bases, with the frame set at the first base. The germline V gene encodes CDR1 ENHRY and CDR2 SYGVKD. The V end loses 6 bases and the J end loses 1 base, and a stretch of 9 bases separates them.

The sequence derives from a woman aged 40 to 50 with glioma. The source material was PBMCs, sampled from a glioma patient whose treatment included an IDH1 peptide vaccine. The chain couples TRBV10-3 to TRBJ1-1, and TRBD1 may be the D gene, going by 5 matching bases. The DNA sequence reads TGTGCCATCAGGCAGGGCCAGAACACTGAAGCTTTCTTT. This yields the protein CAIRQGQNTEAFF.